This T cell receptor beta chain was sequenced during a study of control samples from healthy donors and cancer patients. Repertoires were generated with immunoSEQ multiplex PCR, while TCRdb's copy carries only in-frame clones and drops some. Among around 180,000 clones, almost 90% were seen once, and the ten largest hold roughly 5.3%. The CDR3 extends over 10 amino acids. V shed 5 bases and J shed 7 bases, with 6 bases lying between them. Per germline, CDR1 DFQATT and CDR2 SNEGSKA (reference sequence). Sequenced input: blood. This receptor was taken from a woman aged 25 to 39 in good health. J is TRBJ2-1 and V is TRBV20-1; D gene ambiguous. The DNA of the CDR3 is TGCAGTGCTTGGACGAATGAGCAGTTCTTC. Its protein product is CSAWTNEQFF.